This record covers a single TCR beta chain. The sample originates from a study of regulatory T cells in long-lasting Graves disease. iRepertoire HTBI primers and Arm-PCR of CDR3 regions built TCR beta libraries. Via MiXCR, TCRdb re-called the multiplex PCR reads, giving one row per CDR3 protein. The repertoire has under 450,000 distinct CDR3 sequences, about 16% of them found once; the top ten carry roughly 21%. The germline V gene encodes CDR1 SGDLS and CDR2 YYNGEE. There are 16 residues in the CDR3. The trim removed 2 bases at V and 4 bases at J, leaving 8 bases unmatched. Specified time point: newly diagnosed GD, antithyroid drugs for less than 3 months. Extracted RNA from PBMCs served as the source of the TCR library. The guidelines of the American Thyroid Association were the basis for diagnosing Graves' disease. The same data also went into a second study, on T cells in Graves' hyperthyroidism and ophthalmopathy.

Source: peripheral blood mononuclear cells (PBMCs), taken at new diagnosis, from a patient treated with antithyroid drugs. The rearrangement uses TRBV9 and TRBJ2-1; 8 positions agree with TRBD2. The TCR originated in a woman aged 18-29 years with Graves disease. The CDR3 coding sequence is TGTGCCAGCAGCGTCGGGGGGGGGGACTCGTACAATGAGCAGTTCTTC. It translates to CASSVGGGDSYNEQFF.